Listed here are 30 T cell receptor beta chains from one sample, sequenced in a study of blood T cell repertoires in COVID-19. Using immunoSEQ multiplex PCR, the repertoire was profiled, and TCRdb retains in-frame clones only, with some absent. The sample shows fewer than 200,000 clones, about 81% of them seen only once. The sample consisted of peripheral blood. The source is a woman in her 70s with acute or convalescent COVID-19.

The chain is built from TRBV19 and TRBJ1-6; TRBD1 might be the D (5 bases). The germline gives CDR1 LNHDA, CDR2 SQIVND (reference sequence). Trimming stripped 5 bases from V and 9 bases from J, with 11 bases between. CDR3 size: 13 residues. The CDR3 DNA reads TGTGCCAGTAGTGACAGAAACCTTTCACCCCTCCACTTT. Its translation is CASSDRNLSPLHF.

The chain has TRBV28 and TRBJ1-1; 11 nucleotides agree with TRBD1. This CDR3 is 16 amino acids long. Trimming took 11 bases from V and 0 from J; bases not matched to a gene: 11. Germline CDR1 is MDHEN and CDR2 is SYDVKM. Written as DNA, the CDR3 is TGTGCCGCCAGGAGAGGACAGGGGGCTTTGAACACTGAAGCTTTCTTT. It translates to CAARRGQGALNTEAFF. Based on the CDR3 plus reference TRBV28 and TRBJ1-1, the full variable domain is DVKVTQSSRYLVKRTGEKVFLECVQDMDHENMFWYRQDPGLGLRLIYFSYDVKMKEKGDIPEGYSVSREKKERFSLILESASTNQTSMYLCAARRGQGALNTEAFFGQGTRLTVV.

The V and J genes are TRBV18 and TRBJ1-1; no clear D gene. V lost 3 bases, J lost 0 bases, and 5 bases lay in between. The CDR3 length is 13 residues. In germline, CDR1 is KGHSH, CDR2 LQKENI. In DNA form, the CDR3 reads TGTGCCAGCTCACCGTCTATGAACACTGAAGCTTTCTTT. It codes for CASSPSMNTEAFF.

This rearrangement joins TRBV7-8 to TRBJ1-1; possible D gene TRBD1, 6 bases. The CDR3 totals 16 residues. The V gene's germline CDR1 is SGHVS and CDR2 FQNEAQ. Between the trimmed V and J ends, which lost 5 bases and 3 bases, there was a span of 19 bases. The CDR3 region has the DNA TGTGCCAGCAGCCGAGGGGTCCGCGGGGGGCACACTGAAGCTTTCTTT. Encoded protein: CASSRGVRGGHTEAFF.

This clone was recorded once. The chain joins TRBV19 to TRBJ1-2; no definite D call. V lost 3 bases, J lost 8 bases, and 10 bases lay in between. Germline CDR1 LNHDA, CDR2 SQIVND (reference sequence). The CDR3 sequence is 12 residues long. CDR3 nucleotides: TGTGCCAGTAGTATCCTAGGAGGAGGCTACACCTTC. Its translation: CASSILGGGYTF.

V is TRBV18 and J is TRBJ2-7; 9 positions match TRBD1. The J segment lost 1 base and the V segment lost 4 bases, leaving 8 bases of the junction unmatched. From germline, CDR1 is KGHSH and CDR2 LQKENI. The CDR3 consists of 16 residues. CDR3 DNA sequence: TGTGCCAGCTCACGGTCAGGGACAGGGCATTCCTACGAGCAGTACTTC. It is translated as CASSRSGTGHSYEQYF.

The chain employs TRBV5-1 and TRBJ1-1; the D gene is possibly TRBD1 (5 bases). The CDR3 is 13 amino acids. V lost 4 bases to trimming and J lost 3 bases, with 10 bases between them. CDR1 is SGHRS and CDR2 is YFSETQ in the germline V gene. In DNA form, the CDR3 reads TGCGCCAGCAGCCAAAGGGGTGACACTGAAGCTTTCTTT. As protein: CASSQRGDTEAFF. The variable domain in full, completed from reference TRBV5-1 and TRBJ1-1, reads KAGVTQTPRYLIKTRGQQVTLSCSPISGHRSVSWYQQTPGQGLQFLFEYFSETQRNKGNFPGRFSGRQFSNSRSEMNVSTLELGDSALYLCASSQRGDTEAFFGQGTRLTVV.

The genes are TRBV7-2 and TRBJ1-2; TRBD1 aligns across 7 bases. The germline gives CDR1 SGHTA, CDR2 FQGNSA. The CDR3 has 15 residues. The junction had 6 bases not matched to a gene; V was cut back by 5 bases and J by 0 bases. The CDR3 sequence: CASSPGTAANYGYTF. The DNA for the CDR3 is TGTGCCAGCAGCCCAGGGACAGCAGCTAACTATGGCTACACCTTC. Full variable domain (outside the CDR3, taken from reference TRBV7-2 and TRBJ1-2): GAGVSQSPSNKVTEKGKDVELRCDPISGHTALYWYRQSLGQGLEFLIYFQGNSAPDKSGLPSDRFSAERTGGSVSTLTIQRTQQEDSAVYLCASSPGTAANYGYTFGSGTRLTVV.

The CDR3 protein is CASSEGQGSYNEQFF. CDR3 in DNA: TGTGCCAGCAGCGAAGGACAGGGTTCCTACAATGAGCAGTTCTTC. V usage is TRBV11-3 and J usage is TRBJ2-1, with 8 nucleotides matching TRBD1. Germline values: CDR1 SGHNT, CDR2 YENEEA. The CDR3 length is 15 residues. V shed 5 bases and J 1 base; nucleotides not matched to a gene: 4.

The chain carries TRBV7-2 and TRBJ2-1; TRBD2 matches at 7 bases. CDR1 and CDR2 (germline): SGHTA, FQGNSA. Trimming cost V 4 bases and J 2 bases; bases outside gene matches: 8. CDR3 size: 16 residues. The CDR3 sequence: CASSWRAGATYNEQFF. Here the CDR3 DNA reads TGTGCCAGCAGCTGGAGGGCGGGAGCAACCTACAATGAGCAGTTCTTC. Full variable domain (outside the CDR3, taken from reference TRBV7-2 and TRBJ2-1): GAGVSQSPSNKVTEKGKDVELRCDPISGHTALYWYRQSLGQGLEFLIYFQGNSAPDKSGLPSDRFSAERTGGSVSTLTIQRTQQEDSAVYLCASSWRAGATYNEQFFGPGTRLTVL.

The chain carries TRBV15 and TRBJ2-5; D is unclear. The V gene's germline CDR1 is LNHNV and CDR2 YYDKDF (reference sequence). Between the trimmed V and J ends, which lost 5 bases and 2 bases, there was a span of 15 bases. This CDR3 has 15 amino acids. The CDR3 DNA is TGTGCCACCAGCTCTCGCGGAGTCTTACAAGAGACCCAGTACTTC. Protein product: CATSSRGVLQETQYF.

V usage is TRBV6-5 and J usage is TRBJ2-7; possible D gene TRBD1, 6 bases. This CDR3 contains 13 residues. Germline loops: CDR1 MNHEY, CDR2 SVGAGI. V gave up 6 bases and J gave up 1 base, with 10 bases separating them. This chain's CDR3 is CASSRGQSYEQYF. CDR3 in DNA: TGTGCCAGCAGCCGTGGACAGTCCTACGAGCAGTACTTC.

About this clone: The sample has other DNA sequences that encode this CDR3 too. The V and J genes are TRBV5-6 and TRBJ1-3; D gene ambiguous. This CDR3 is built from 14 residues. Germline-derived CDR1 and CDR2 are SGHDT and YYEEEE. V lost 2 bases to trimming and J lost 4 bases, with 10 bases between them. This CDR3 reads CASSLAGSGNTIYF. The CDR3 nucleotides are TGTGCCAGCAGCTTAGCGGGGTCAGGAAACACCATATATTTT.

J is TRBJ1-3 and V is TRBV5-6; no reliable D call. The V and J ends lost 4 bases and 4 bases respectively, with 18 bases between them. Germline values: CDR1 SGHDT, CDR2 YYEEEE. The CDR3 runs to 16 residues. In nucleotides, the CDR3 is TGTGCCAGCAGCCTAGGTTCCCCCCCCTTAGGAAACACCATATATTTT. This gives the protein CASSLGSPPLGNTIYF.

This clone was recorded only once. The V and J genes are TRBV27 and TRBJ2-3, with D perhaps matching TRBD2 (6 bases). Germline CDR1 is MNHEY and CDR2 is SMNVEV (reference sequence). This CDR3 is 15 amino acids long. Trimming cost V 8 bases and J 3 bases, with 18 bases left between them. The CDR3 here is CASYQLGAGTDTQYF. CDR3 bases: TGTGCCAGCTACCAACTCGGGGCGGGGACAGATACGCAGTATTTT.

This chain links TRBV30 with TRBJ2-1, with D possibly TRBD2 on 6 matching bases. Germline lookup yields CDR1 GTSNPN and CDR2 SVGIG (reference sequence). The CDR3 is 15 amino acids. V lost 2 bases and J 4 bases, leaving 15 bases between the germline ends. CDR3 nucleotide sequence: TGTGCCTGGAGTTTGGGTAGCGGCCTATACAATGAGCAGTTCTTC. The encoded protein is CAWSLGSGLYNEQFF.

V and J are TRBV6-5 and TRBJ1-1; D unresolved. Germline CDR1 MNHEY, CDR2 SVGAGI. Between the trimmed V and J ends, which lost 0 bases and 1 base, there was a span of 6 bases. The length of the CDR3 is 14 residues. The CDR3 loop reads CASSYSRGNTEAFF. The CDR3 nucleotides read TGTGCCAGCAGTTACTCTCGGGGGAACACTGAAGCTTTCTTT.

This chain uses TRBV6-1 with TRBJ1-6, with a tentative D call TRBD1 (6 bases). The CDR3 has 18 residues. V lost 3 bases and J lost 0, with 15 bases in between. From germline, CDR1 is MNHNS and CDR2 SASEGT. This CDR3 reads CASSEIQGIFSYNSPLHF. Here the CDR3 DNA reads TGTGCCAGCAGTGAGATACAGGGAATCTTCTCCTATAATTCACCCCTCCACTTT.

The chain is built from TRBV4-3 and TRBJ2-7; 7 bases match TRBD2. This CDR3 region has 17 residues. Germline V gives CDR1 LGHNA, CDR2 YSLEER. With V trimmed by 4 bases and J by 3 bases, 15 bases remained unmatched. Written as DNA, the CDR3 is TGCGCCAGCAGCCGCACTATCGAGGCGGGAGAAGTCTACGAGCAGTACTTC. This encodes CASSRTIEAGEVYEQYF.

In DNA form, the CDR3 reads TGCGCCAGCAGTTTAGGGATTAGCGGGGGGGCGACAGATACGCAGTATTTT. Protein: CASSLGISGGATDTQYF. This chain uses TRBV5-1 with TRBJ2-3, with TRBD2 identical over 11 bases. Germline V lookup: CDR1 SGHRS, CDR2 YFSETQ. With 5 bases clipped from V and 3 bases from J, the junction kept 11 bases outside the gene matches. This CDR3 comprises 17 residues.

CDR3 sequence (DNA): TGTGCCAGTAGTATTGGAGCTCCCCTCTATGGCTACACCTTC. Residues: CASSIGAPLYGYTF. The chain joins TRBV19 to TRBJ1-2, with unresolved D. Looked up from germline, CDR1 is LNHDA and CDR2 is SQIVND (reference sequence). Trimming took 3 bases from V and 4 from J, leaving 12 bases between them. This CDR3 is 14 amino acids long.

The chain carries TRBV19 and TRBJ1-4; D remains ambiguous. Germline CDR1 and CDR2: LNHDA and SQIVND (reference sequence). The CDR3 loop spans 16 amino acids. Trimming took 3 bases from V and 7 from J, leaving 18 bases between them. CDR3 nucleotide sequence: TGTGCCAGTAGTATCTACCGTCTCCAAGGCGGTGAAAAACTGTTTTTT. Amino acid sequence: CASSIYRLQGGEKLFF.

This clone is a singleton in its sample. The V gene is TRBV21-1, the J gene TRBJ2-7; whether TRBD1, the table's D call, matches the DNA was not checked. TRBV21-1 is marked as a pseudogene. CDR3 length equals 12 residues. The CDR3 region is CASIRQDYEQYF. The DNA for the CDR3 is TGTGCCAGCATCCGACAAGACTACGAGCAGTACTTC.

As DNA, the CDR3 is TGTGCCAGCTCACCGTTAGCGGGAGACTTGGAGACCCAGTACTTC. It codes for CASSPLAGDLETQYF. This chain links TRBV18 with TRBJ2-5; 9 bases agree with TRBD2. The CDR3 has 15 amino acids. With 3 bases clipped from V and 5 bases from J, the junction kept 7 bases outside the gene matches. CDR1 KGHSH and CDR2 LQKENI come from the germline V gene. Supplemented by reference TRBV18 and TRBJ2-5, the full variable domain reads NAGVMQNPRHLVRRRGQEARLRCSPMKGHSHVYWYRQLPEEGLKFMVYLQKENIIDESGMPKERFSAEFPKEGPSILRIQQVVRGDSAAYFCASSPLAGDLETQYFGPGTRLLVL.

The chain has TRBV6-2 or TRBV6-3 and TRBJ2-3; tentative D call: TRBD2 (6 bases). Germline values: CDR1 MNHEY, CDR2 SVGEGT. The CDR3 covers 15 residues. V dropped 6 bases and J dropped 0 bases, with 13 bases sitting between them. The CDR3 spells CASSLLAASTDTQYF. The CDR3 DNA sequence: TGTGCCAGCAGCCTACTAGCAGCTAGCACAGATACGCAGTATTTT.

This chain joins TRBV30 and TRBJ2-1; D possibly corresponds to TRBD2 (7 bases). Trimming left V 0 bases short and J 2 bases short, with 14 bases between. Germline V gene lookup returns CDR1 GTSNPN and CDR2 SVGIG (reference sequence). This CDR3 comprises 16 residues. The CDR3 coding sequence is TGTGCCTGGAGTGTCGGGGGGCGGGAGACCTACAATGAGCAGTTCTTC. It yields the protein CAWSVGGRETYNEQFF.

The rearrangement joins TRBV27 to TRBJ2-7, with 14 bases that match TRBD2. CDR1 MNHEY and CDR2 SMNVEV come from the germline V gene (reference sequence). This CDR3 has 17 amino acids. V shed 0 bases, J shed 3 bases, and the junction held 4 bases outside the gene matches. The DNA for the CDR3 is TGTGCCAGCAGTTTATCCTTGGGACTAGCGGGAGTCTACGAGCAGTACTTC. It encodes CASSLSLGLAGVYEQYF.

J is TRBJ2-1 and V is TRBV28; D remains unclear. This CDR3 has 16 amino acids. CDR1 is MDHEN and CDR2 is SYDVKM in the germline V gene. V was trimmed by 6 bases and J by 0 bases, leaving 15 bases between them. The CDR3 protein is CASSPIPTSSYNEQFF. Written as DNA, the CDR3 is TGTGCCAGCAGCCCAATACCGACAAGCTCCTACAATGAGCAGTTCTTC.

The rearrangement uses TRBV30 and TRBJ2-7; 9 nucleotides align to TRBD2. CDR1 and CDR2 from the germline V gene are GTSNPN and SVGIG (reference sequence). The CDR3 totals 16 residues. V dropped 1 base and J dropped 2; count of bases not matched to a gene: 9. The CDR3 DNA follows: TGTGCCTGGAGTGAAGGGGTAGCGGGAGAGACCTACGAGCAGTACTTC. This gives the protein CAWSEGVAGETYEQYF. The full variable domain, completed using reference TRBV30 and TRBJ2-7, is SQTIHQWPATLVQPVGSPLSLECTVEGTSNPNLYWYRQAAGRGLQLLFYSVGIGQISSEVPQNLSASRPQDRQFILSSKKLLLSDSGFYLCAWSEGVAGETYEQYFGPGTRLTVT.

The CDR3 region has the DNA TGTGCCAGCAGCTTACTAGCGGGAGCCCAAGAGACCCAGTACTTC. Protein: CASSLLAGAQETQYF. The chain employs TRBV7-2 and TRBJ2-5, with 10 bases matching TRBD2. With V trimmed by 2 bases and J by 1 base, 1 base remained unmatched. Germline V gene lookup returns CDR1 SGHTA and CDR2 FQGNSA. This CDR3 is built from 15 residues.